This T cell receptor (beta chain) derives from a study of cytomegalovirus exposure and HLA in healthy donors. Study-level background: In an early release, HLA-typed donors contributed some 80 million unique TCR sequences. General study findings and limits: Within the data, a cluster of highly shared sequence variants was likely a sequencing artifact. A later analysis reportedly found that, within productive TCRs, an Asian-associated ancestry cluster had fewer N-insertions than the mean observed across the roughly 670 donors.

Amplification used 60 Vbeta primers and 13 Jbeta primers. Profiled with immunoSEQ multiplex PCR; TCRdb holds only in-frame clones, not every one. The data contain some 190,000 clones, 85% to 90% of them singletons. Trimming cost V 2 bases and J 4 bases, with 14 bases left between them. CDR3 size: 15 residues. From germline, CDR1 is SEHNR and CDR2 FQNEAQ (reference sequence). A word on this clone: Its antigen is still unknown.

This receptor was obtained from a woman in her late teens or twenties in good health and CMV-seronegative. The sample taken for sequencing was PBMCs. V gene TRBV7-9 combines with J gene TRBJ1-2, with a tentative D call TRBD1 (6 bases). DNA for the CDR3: TGTGCCAGCAGCTTAACCGGGGGGCTTGGCTATGGCTACACCTTC. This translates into CASSLTGGLGYGYTF.